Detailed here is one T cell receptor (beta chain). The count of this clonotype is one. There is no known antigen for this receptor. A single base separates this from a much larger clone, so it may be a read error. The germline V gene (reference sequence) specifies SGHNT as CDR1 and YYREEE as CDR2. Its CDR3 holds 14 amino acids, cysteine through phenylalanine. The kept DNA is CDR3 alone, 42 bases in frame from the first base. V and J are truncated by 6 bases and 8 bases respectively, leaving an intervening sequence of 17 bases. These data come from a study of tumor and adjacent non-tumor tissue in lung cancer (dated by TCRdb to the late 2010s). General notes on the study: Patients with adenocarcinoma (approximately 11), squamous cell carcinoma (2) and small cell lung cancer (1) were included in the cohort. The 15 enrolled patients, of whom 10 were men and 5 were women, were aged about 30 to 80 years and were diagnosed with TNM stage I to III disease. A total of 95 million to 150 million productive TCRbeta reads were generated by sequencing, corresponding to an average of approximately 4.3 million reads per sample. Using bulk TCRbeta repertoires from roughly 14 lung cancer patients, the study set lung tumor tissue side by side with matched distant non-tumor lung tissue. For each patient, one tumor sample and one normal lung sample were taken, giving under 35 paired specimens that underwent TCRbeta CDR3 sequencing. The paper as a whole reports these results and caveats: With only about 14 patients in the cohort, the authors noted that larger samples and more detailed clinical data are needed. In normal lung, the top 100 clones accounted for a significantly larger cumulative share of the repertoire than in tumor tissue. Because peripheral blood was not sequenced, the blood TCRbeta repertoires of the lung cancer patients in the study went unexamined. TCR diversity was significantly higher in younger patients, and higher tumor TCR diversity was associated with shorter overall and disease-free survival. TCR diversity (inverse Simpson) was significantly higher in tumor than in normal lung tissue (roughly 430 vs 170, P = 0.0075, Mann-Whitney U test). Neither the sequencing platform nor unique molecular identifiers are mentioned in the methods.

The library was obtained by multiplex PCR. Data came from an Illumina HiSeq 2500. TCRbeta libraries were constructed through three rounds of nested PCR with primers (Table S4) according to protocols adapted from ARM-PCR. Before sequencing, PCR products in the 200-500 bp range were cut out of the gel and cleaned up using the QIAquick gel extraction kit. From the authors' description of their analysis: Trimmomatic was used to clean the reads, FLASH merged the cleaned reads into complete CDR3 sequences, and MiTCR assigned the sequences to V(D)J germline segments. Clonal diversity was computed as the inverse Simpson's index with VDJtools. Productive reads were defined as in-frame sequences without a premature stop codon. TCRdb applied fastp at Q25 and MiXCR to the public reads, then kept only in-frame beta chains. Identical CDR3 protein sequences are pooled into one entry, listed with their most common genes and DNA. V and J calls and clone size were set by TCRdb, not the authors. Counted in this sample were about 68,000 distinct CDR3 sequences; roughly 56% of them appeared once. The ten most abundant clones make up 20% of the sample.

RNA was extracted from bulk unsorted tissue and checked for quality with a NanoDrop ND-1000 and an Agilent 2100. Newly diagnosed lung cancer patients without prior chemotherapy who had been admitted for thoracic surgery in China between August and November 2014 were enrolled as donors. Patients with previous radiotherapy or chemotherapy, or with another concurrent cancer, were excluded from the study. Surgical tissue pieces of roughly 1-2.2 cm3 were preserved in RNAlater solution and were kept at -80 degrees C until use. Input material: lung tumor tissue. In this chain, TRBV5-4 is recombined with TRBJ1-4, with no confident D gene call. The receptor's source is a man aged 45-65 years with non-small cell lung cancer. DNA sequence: TGTGCCAGCAACGCGGACTTACAGCGGGAAAAACTGTTTTTT. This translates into CASNADLQREKLFF.